This T cell receptor (beta chain) is drawn from a study of regulatory dendritic cells for organ transplantation. The overall study: LPS was added to dendritic cell cultures on day 6.

Allogeneic regulatory or mature dendritic cells were co-cultured for 4 to 6 days with CFSE-labeled sorted T cells at 1:10. Study outcomes and limitations: Memory CD8+ clonal expansion seemed more limited with regulatory than mature dendritic cells. The most alloreactive TCR clonotypes were found in resting memory CD8+ cells.

The germline CDR1 and CDR2 sequences are SNHLY and FYNNEI. CDR3 length: 14 amino acids. V gave up 9 bases and J gave up 2 bases, with 16 bases separating them. As concerns this clone: The antigen is unknown.

Assay used: immunoSEQ multiplex PCR; TCRdb lists only in-frame clones, some missing. The sample contains 11,000 or so clones, nearly 90% of which appear only once. The chain carries TRBV2 and TRBJ2-5; a weak D match, TRBD2 (5 bases). Sequencing was performed on naive CD8+ T cells from blood cultured with dendritic cells. The sample's subset: CD45RA+ naive T cells. The origin of this receptor is a human donor in good health. The CDR3 protein is CASFLRAFQETQYF. The CDR3 nucleotides are TGTGCCAGTTTCTTGAGGGCCTTTCAAGAGACCCAGTACTTC.